These 17 T cell receptor beta chains were sequenced from one sample in a study of T cells in localized non-small cell lung cancer. Assay: immunoSEQ multiplex PCR; the TCRdb copy retains only in-frame clones and omits some. The table lists tens of thousands of clones, just over 85% of them singletons. Sequenced here: peripheral blood mononuclear cells, sampled before any cancer treatment. The receptors were sampled from a male donor older than 55 with stage II lung adenocarcinoma.

This chain uses TRBV28 with TRBJ2-1, with D uncertain. CDR3 length: 17 amino acids. V was pared by 6 bases and J by 5 bases, with 23 bases between. Per the germline V gene, CDR1 is MDHEN and CDR2 is SYDVKM. The CDR3 region is CASSHQTRFTTNNEQFF. Here the CDR3 DNA reads TGTGCCAGCAGCCATCAGACCCGCTTTACTACCAACAATGAGCAGTTCTTC.

In this sample, this clone turned up a few times. The rearrangement uses TRBV5-6 and TRBJ2-1; 10 nucleotides line up with TRBD2. The CDR3 loop spans 18 amino acids. CDR1 and CDR2 from the germline V gene are SGHDT and YYEEEE. J lost 4 bases, V lost 3 bases, and 13 bases had no gene match. CDR3 sequence: CASSYPPRPGLAYNEQFF. CDR3 coding DNA: TGTGCCAGCAGCTACCCTCCGAGACCGGGACTAGCGTACAATGAGCAGTTCTTC.

The rearrangement joins TRBV21-1 to TRBJ2-7. TRBV21-1 is marked as a pseudogene. The CDR3 is 12 residues long. The CDR3 is CASSRDLKEQYF. Written as DNA, the CDR3 is TGTGCCAGCAGCAGGGACCTTAAGGAGCAGTACTTC.

The chain is built from TRBV5-1 and TRBJ2-4, with D possibly being TRBD2 (6 bases). Trimming shortened V by 1 base and J by 7 bases, and 15 bases separated the two germline ends. From germline, CDR1 is SGHRS and CDR2 YFSETQ. The CDR3 length is 15 residues. The CDR3 loop reads CASSLFSGAGNIQYF. The CDR3 DNA reads TGCGCCAGCAGCTTGTTTAGCGGTGCCGGGAACATTCAGTACTTC.

The CDR3 nucleotides are TGTGCCAGTAAAGTCACGGGCGTACAAGAGACCCAGTACTTC. Residues: CASKVTGVQETQYF. V and J are TRBV19 and TRBJ2-5; no reliable D call. This CDR3 is built from 14 residues. The germline V gene has CDR1 LNHDA and CDR2 SQIVND (reference sequence). V was cut by 7 bases and J by 2 bases, with 14 bases left in between.

This clone occurred a few times. J is TRBJ1-2 and V is TRBV6-1, with 8 positions matching TRBD1. The CDR3 contains 13 residues. The V segment lost 7 bases and the J segment 7 bases; nucleotides outside the gene matches: 8. From germline, CDR1 is MNHNS and CDR2 SASEGT. The CDR3: CASTSTGVGGYTF. CDR3 DNA: TGTGCCAGCACGTCGACAGGGGTGGGTGGCTACACCTTC.

This sequence joins TRBV9 and TRBJ1-1, with 8 bases aligning to TRBD1. J gave up 3 bases and V 4 bases, and 2 bases lay outside the gene matches. Germline CDR1 is SGDLS and CDR2 is YYNGEE. CDR3 size: 13 residues. CDR3 amino acids: CASSSTGDTEAFF. The CDR3 DNA reads TGTGCCAGCAGCTCGACAGGGGACACTGAAGCTTTCTTT.

This chain joins TRBV7-2 and TRBJ2-7; no clear D gene. Germline assignment: CDR1 SGHTA and CDR2 FQGNSA. V shed 1 base and J shed 2 bases, with 9 bases lying between them. The CDR3 loop spans 14 amino acids. DNA of the CDR3: TGTGCCAGCAGCTTAGTAGGAAGTGCCTACGAGCAGTACTTC. It translates to CASSLVGSAYEQYF.

The chain joins TRBV10-3 to TRBJ2-1, with 7 positions matching TRBD1. Germline values: CDR1 ENHRY, CDR2 SYGVKD. V lost 4 bases and J lost 3; bases outside the gene matches: 3. The CDR3 loop spans 14 amino acids. DNA for the CDR3: TGTGCCATCAGTGGGCAGGGGGTCTACAATGAGCAGTTCTTC. It translates to CAISGQGVYNEQFF.

This chain links TRBV30 with TRBJ1-2; D gene ambiguous. The CDR3 is 15 amino acids. Trimming took 0 bases from V and 2 from J, leaving 13 bases between them. Germline loops: CDR1 GTSNPN, CDR2 SVGIG (reference sequence). The CDR3 protein is CAWSVQSAANYGYTF. Written as DNA, the CDR3 is TGTGCCTGGAGTGTACAGTCCGCGGCCAACTATGGCTACACCTTC.

Details on this clone: A read error may be the cause here, since a much bigger clone is one base away. Other DNA sequences in this specimen translate into the identical CDR3. The chain couples TRBV7-9 to TRBJ1-1; D not certain. The CDR3 has 14 amino acids. V dropped 4 bases and J dropped 6 bases, with 15 bases sitting between them. The V gene's germline CDR1 is SEHNR and CDR2 FQNEAQ (reference sequence). CDR3 in amino acids: CASSSEGIAAEAFF. CDR3 nucleotide sequence: TGTGCCAGCAGCTCGGAAGGGATTGCGGCTGAAGCTTTCTTT.

V is TRBV7-2 and J is TRBJ1-2; 7 nucleotides align to TRBD1. Per germline, CDR1 SGHTA and CDR2 FQGNSA. Trimming took 0 bases from V and 7 from J; bases not matched to a gene: 8. The CDR3 loop spans 15 amino acids. The CDR3 protein is CASSLAQRTGGGYTF. CDR3 nucleotide sequence: TGTGCCAGCAGCTTAGCCCAACGGACAGGCGGTGGCTACACCTTC.

The chain carries TRBV5-5 and TRBJ2-5; D remains unclear. This CDR3 contains 12 residues. V lost 1 base, J lost 2 bases, and 3 bases lay in between. From germline, CDR1 is SGHKS and CDR2 YYEKEE (reference sequence). CDR3 nucleotides: TGTGCCAGCAGCTTGAGGCAAGAGACCCAGTACTTC. Its protein is CASSLRQETQYF.

The chain recombines TRBV7-9 with TRBJ2-6; D is ambiguous. Per germline, CDR1 SEHNR and CDR2 FQNEAQ (reference sequence). The CDR3 loop spans 16 amino acids. The V end lost 5 bases, the J end lost 2 bases, and 13 bases lay between the germline ends. The CDR3: CASSHYRDPGANVLTF. Written as DNA, the CDR3 is TGTGCCAGCAGCCACTACAGAGATCCTGGGGCCAACGTCCTGACTTTC. Full variable domain (outside the CDR3, taken from reference TRBV7-9 and TRBJ2-6): DTGVSQNPRHKITKRGQNVTFRCDPISEHNRLYWYRQTLGQGPEFLTYFQNEAQLEKSRLLSDRFSAERPKGSFSTLEIQRTEQGDSAMYLCASSHYRDPGANVLTFGAGSRLTVL.

The chain recombines TRBV7-2 with TRBJ2-3; D call uncertain. There are 12 residues in the CDR3. Germline assignment: CDR1 SGHTA and CDR2 FQGNSA. The V gene lost 2 bases and the J gene lost 4 bases, with 4 bases spanning the gap. The DNA for the CDR3 is TGTGCCAGCAGCTTATCCGCAGATACGCAGTATTTT. Amino acid sequence: CASSLSADTQYF.

The J gene is TRBJ1-2, the V gene TRBV5-1; TRBD1 aligns across 8 bases. Unmatched junction bases numbered 7, after V lost 0 bases and J lost 3 bases. The CDR3 runs 16 residues. Germline assignment: CDR1 SGHRS and CDR2 YFSETQ. The CDR3 region is CASSLAGQGSHYGYTF. The CDR3 nucleotides are TGCGCCAGCAGCTTGGCCGGACAGGGATCTCACTATGGCTACACCTTC. Based on the CDR3 plus reference TRBV5-1 and TRBJ1-2, the full variable domain is KAGVTQTPRYLIKTRGQQVTLSCSPISGHRSVSWYQQTPGQGLQFLFEYFSETQRNKGNFPGRFSGRQFSNSRSEMNVSTLELGDSALYLCASSLAGQGSHYGYTFGSGTRLTVV.

About this clone itself: Its ends do not fully match the called genes, so a read error is possible. The CDR3 loop is CAWSHPGLARQRHTGELFF. CDR3 nucleotide sequence: TGTGCCTGGAGTCACCCGGGACTAGCGAGGCAGAGGCACACGGGGGAGCTGTTTTTT. The chain couples TRBV30 to TRBJ2-2; 10 nucleotides line up with TRBD2. The CDR3 extends over 19 amino acids. CDR1 is GTSNPN and CDR2 is SVGIG in the germline V gene (reference sequence).